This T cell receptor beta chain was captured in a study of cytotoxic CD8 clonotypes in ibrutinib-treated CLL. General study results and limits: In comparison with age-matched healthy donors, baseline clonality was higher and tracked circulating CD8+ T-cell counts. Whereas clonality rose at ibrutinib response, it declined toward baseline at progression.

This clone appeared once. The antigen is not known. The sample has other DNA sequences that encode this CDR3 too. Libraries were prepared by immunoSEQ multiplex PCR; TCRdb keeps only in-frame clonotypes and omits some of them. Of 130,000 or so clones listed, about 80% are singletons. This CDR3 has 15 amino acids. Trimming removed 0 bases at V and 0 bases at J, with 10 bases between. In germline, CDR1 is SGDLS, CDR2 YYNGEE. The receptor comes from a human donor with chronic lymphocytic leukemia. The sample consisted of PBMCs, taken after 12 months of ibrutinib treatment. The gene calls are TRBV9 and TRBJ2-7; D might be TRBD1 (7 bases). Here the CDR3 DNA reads TGTGCCAGCAGCGTAGCAGGGGGGACCTCCTACGAGCAGTACTTC. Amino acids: CASSVAGGTSYEQYF.